The 13 T cell receptor beta chains given below trace back to one sample, sequenced in a study of beta chain features in type 1 diabetes. The investigators reverse transcribed all of the isolated RNA, so they sequenced expressed TCRB transcripts. Produced via immunoSEQ multiplex PCR; TCRdb's table is partial and in-frame only. The sample holds about 25,000 clones, about 71% seen once. General study results and limits: In every one of the four CD4+ subsets, TCRB CDR3s were moderately but significantly shorter in Type 1 diabetes patients.

These receptors have no identified antigens. Source material: stem cell memory CD4+ T cells from blood. These receptors were taken from a woman aged 40 to 50 with type 1 diabetes.

The chain combines TRBV19 with TRBJ1-1; D remains ambiguous. Deletions cut 3 bases from V and 4 bases from J, with 15 bases between. This CDR3 has 15 amino acids. Germline V gives CDR1 LNHDA, CDR2 SQIVND (reference sequence). The CDR3 DNA sequence: TGTGCCAGTAGTATTATTGGGCCTTTGAGCACTGAAGCTTTCTTT. Its translation: CASSIIGPLSTEAFF.

DNA of the CDR3: TGTGCCAGCCGACAGGGGTCAAATCAGCCCCAGCATTTT. Translated, it gives CASRQGSNQPQHF. The chain employs TRBV2 and TRBJ1-5; 8 nucleotides match TRBD1. Germline CDR1 reads SNHLY; CDR2 reads FYNNEI. J gave up 4 bases and V 8 bases, and 4 bases lay outside the gene matches. The CDR3 runs 13 residues.

The chain employs TRBV29-1 and TRBJ2-3, with 13 bases aligning to TRBD2. The V gene's germline CDR1 is SQVTM and CDR2 ANQGSEA. CDR3 length equals 16 residues. J was trimmed by 5 bases and V by 3 bases; bases with no gene match: 8. As DNA, the CDR3 is TGCAGCGTTGAGGGTGGGACTAGCGGGGCCCGAGATACGCAGTATTTT. It translates to CSVEGGTSGARDTQYF.

The chain employs TRBV28 and TRBJ1-1, with a tentative D call TRBD1 (6 bases). Germline CDR1 is MDHEN and CDR2 is SYDVKM. This CDR3 has 14 amino acids. V was pared by 7 bases and J by 1 base, with 13 bases between. The CDR3 loop reads CASTSQGPNTEAFF. The DNA for the CDR3 is TGTGCCAGCACCTCACAGGGCCCGAACACTGAAGCTTTCTTT.

The rearrangement joins TRBV4-1 to TRBJ2-7; a possible D gene is TRBD2 (5 bases). CDR3 size: 14 residues. Germline CDR1 MGHRA, CDR2 YSYEKL. V lost 0 bases to trimming and J lost 7 bases, with 13 bases between them. The CDR3 region has the DNA TGCGCCAGCAGCCAAGAGTTTATGGGGAGAGAGCAGTACTTC. The encoded protein is CASSQEFMGREQYF.

The chain links TRBV6-5 to TRBJ1-2; 7 positions agree with TRBD1. The germline V gene has CDR1 MNHEY and CDR2 SVGAGI. The CDR3 has 13 amino acids. The J segment lost 5 bases and the V segment lost 6 bases, leaving 6 bases of the junction unmatched. CDR3 in amino acids: CASRDRTLYGYTF. The CDR3 region has the DNA TGTGCCAGCAGGGACAGGACTCTATATGGCTACACCTTC.

This rearrangement joins TRBV30 to TRBJ2-5, with D hard to call. The germline gives CDR1 GTSNPN, CDR2 SVGIG (reference sequence). With 7 bases removed from V and 0 bases from J, the gap between germline ends came to 9 bases. This CDR3 is 12 amino acids long. The CDR3 DNA reads TGTGCCTCGACAAGGTACCAAGAGACCCAGTACTTC. This codes for CASTRYQETQYF.

This rearrangement joins TRBV5-1 to TRBJ2-3; no clear D. V lost 1 base and J 4 bases, leaving 4 bases between the germline ends. The CDR3 spans 12 residues. Germline V lookup: CDR1 SGHRS, CDR2 YFSETQ. CDR3 DNA: TGCGCCAGCAGCTTGTTATCAGATACGCAGTATTTT. It specifies CASSLLSDTQYF.

The chain links TRBV6-5 to TRBJ2-1; weak D call: TRBD2 (5 bases). Per germline, CDR1 MNHEY and CDR2 SVGAGI. V gave up 7 bases and J gave up 1 base, with 8 bases separating them. CDR3 length: 13 amino acids. As DNA, the CDR3 is TGTGCCAGCACTCGGGAATCCTACAATGAGCAGTTCTTC. It translates to CASTRESYNEQFF.

V and J are TRBV5-8 and TRBJ2-5; 9 bases fit TRBD2. Trimming at V came to 3 bases and at J to 2 bases, leaving 8 bases not matched to a gene. Germline assignment: CDR1 SGHTS and CDR2 YDEGEE. The CDR3 is made up of 16 amino acids. For the CDR3, the DNA is TGTGCCAGCAGCTCGGAGGGCCTAGCGGGGCAAGAGACCCAGTACTTC. Translated, it gives CASSSEGLAGQETQYF. The full variable domain, completed using reference TRBV5-8 and TRBJ2-5, is EAGVTQSPTHLIKTRGQQATLRCSPISGHTSVYWYQQALGLGLQFLLWYDEGEERNRGNFPPRFSGRQFPNYSSELNVNALELEDSALYLCASSSEGLAGQETQYFGPGTRLLVL.

The chain combines TRBV28 with TRBJ1-2; the D is unclear. The V end lost 8 bases, the J end lost 0 bases, and 10 bases lay between the germline ends. The CDR3 totals 13 residues. The germline gives CDR1 MDHEN, CDR2 SYDVKM. CDR3 sequence: CASEGASNYGYTF. CDR3 nucleotides: TGTGCCAGCGAGGGAGCCTCTAACTATGGCTACACCTTC.

The chain links TRBV7-9 to TRBJ2-1; 10 bases agree with TRBD1. The V gene end was trimmed by 3 bases and the J gene end by 2 bases; junction bases not matched to a gene: 1. Germline V gene sequence: CDR1 SEHNR, CDR2 FQNEAQ (reference sequence). CDR3 length: 15 residues. The DNA for the CDR3 is TGTGCCAGCAGCTTCGGACAGGGGGCCTACAATGAGCAGTTCTTC. It is translated as CASSFGQGAYNEQFF. Full variable domain (rest looked up from reference TRBV7-9 and TRBJ2-1): DTGVSQNPRHKITKRGQNVTFRCDPISEHNRLYWYRQTLGQGPEFLTYFQNEAQLEKSRLLSDRFSAERPKGSFSTLEIQRTEQGDSAMYLCASSFGQGAYNEQFFGPGTRLTVL.

The J gene is TRBJ2-1, the V gene TRBV19; D may be TRBD1 (6 bases). V was trimmed by 3 bases and J by 3 bases, leaving 9 bases between them. This CDR3 is 14 amino acids long. CDR1 and CDR2 from the germline V gene are LNHDA and SQIVND (reference sequence). Here the CDR3 reads CASSIEQGYNEQFF. CDR3 sequence (DNA): TGTGCCAGTAGTATTGAACAGGGCTACAATGAGCAGTTCTTC.